This T cell receptor beta chain was identified in a study of CD8 T cells in Susac syndrome. The RNA, roughly 0.45 to 1 ug, was put through reverse transcription using random hexamers. TCRdb ran MiXCR on the immunoSEQ multiplex PCR reads and lists one entry per CDR3 protein. The sample consists of about 200,000 distinct CDR3 sequences, over 85% of them appearing once. This clonotype appeared once. V lost 6 bases, J lost 7 bases, and 9 bases stayed unmatched. The CDR3 covers 13 residues. Germline V gene lookup returns CDR1 DFQATT and CDR2 SNEGSKA (reference sequence). The clonotype was recovered from a human donor in good health. Sequenced input: CD4+ T cells from PBMCs. The chain uses TRBV20-1 and TRBJ2-1; 7 nucleotides agree with TRBD2. CDR3 in DNA: TGCAGTGCACCGCGCGGGGGAAGGAATGAGCAGTTCTTC. It is translated as CSAPRGGRNEQFF.